The clone carrying this T cell receptor beta chain was observed a few times. Its matching antigen is unknown. This specimen comes from a study of cytomegalovirus exposure and HLA in healthy donors. The primer mix had 60 Vbeta and 13 Jbeta primers. The table came from immunoSEQ multiplex PCR; TCRdb's copy has only in-frame clones and leaves some out. The data hold fewer than 95,000 clones, with 63% observed a single time. Broader study findings: A later analysis found TCR association rates differed by HLA locus, highest for DRB1 and lowest for HLA-C.

The germline V gene encodes CDR1 ENHRY and CDR2 SYGVKD. V lost 10 bases and J 4 bases, leaving 19 bases between the germline ends. This CDR3 has 14 residues. Specimen: PBMCs. The sequence was obtained from a woman between 25 and 40 years old in good health and CMV-seronegative. V usage is TRBV10-3 and J usage is TRBJ1-2; possibly TRBD1 for D (6 bases). The CDR3 here is CATSSGGLSYGYTF. The CDR3 DNA reads TGTGCCACGTCGTCTGGGGGCCTCTCCTATGGCTACACCTTC.